The clone carrying this T cell receptor (beta chain) was recorded a few times. These data belong to a study of blood T cells in healthy people across ages. This CDR3 has 14 residues. Trimming left V 1 base short and J 9 bases short, with 10 bases between. Germline V gene data show CDR1 as SGHAT and CDR2 as FQNNGV. The second PCR ran roughly 6 to 12 cycles with a sample-barcoded 5' primer and J-beta primers. The template-switch adaptor, which had 12 random nucleotides, put a tag on each cDNA molecule. Each sample provided no less than 2.5 million CDR3-containing paired-end reads. MiXCR, applied by TCRdb to the 5' RACE reads, yields one record per CDR3 protein. Of about 800,000 distinct CDR3 sequences listed, around 25% are singletons. The sample was also reused in another study, on T cells of mothers and their children. Turning to that study: It was observed that no persistent microchimeric T cell clones could be detected.

Sample: blood. This TCR was sampled from a boy between 10 and 17 years old in good health. The chain recombines TRBV11-2 with TRBJ1-6, with D possibly TRBD1 on 6 matching bases. CDR3 residues: CASSLVDSRSPLHF. CDR3 nucleotide sequence: TGTGCCAGCAGCTTAGTGGACAGCCGTTCACCCCTCCACTTT.